Sequencing of this TCR beta chain was carried out in a study of T cells after yellow fever vaccination. CDR3 size: 14 residues. Germline loops: CDR1 LGHNT, CDR2 FRNRAP. V lost 2 bases to trimming and J lost 2 bases, with 9 bases between them. TCRdb re-derived calls from the 5' RACE reads in MiXCR, one entry per CDR3 protein. The sample lists under 350,000 distinct CDR3 sequences; approximately 4% were seen once. Only a few counts were recorded for this clonotype. The material sequenced was PBMCs, taken 5 days after the yellow fever booster vaccination. The clonotype comes from a young man who received the YFV17D yellow fever vaccine. The chain uses TRBV12-5 and TRBJ2-5; a weak D match, TRBD1 (5 bases). The CDR3 coding sequence is TGTGCTAGTGGTTTGTCCCCAGGGCAAGAGACCCAGTACTTC. Its protein product is CASGLSPGQETQYF.